This paragraph covers one T cell receptor (beta chain) sequence. This sample is drawn from a study of blood T cell repertoires in COVID-19. Turning to the study itself: Samples representing acute and convalescent COVID-19 were sourced from the United States, Italy and Spain. Sources were T cells, B-cell-depleted T cells, or PBMCs; the material itself was cDNA or gDNA.

Methods used by the authors: Nucleated cell number was recorded as an estimate derived from reference gene primer amplification. TCRdb's table, derived via immunoSEQ multiplex PCR, lists solely in-frame clones and lacks some. D and trimming were read from the DNA, whereas the V and J calls and clone size are those reported in that table. The repertoire holds about 95,000 clones, with approximately 84% as singletons. CDR1 is MNHEY, CDR2 SVGAGI, per germline. CDR3 length: 15 amino acids. Deletions cut 0 bases from V and 5 bases from J, with 12 bases between. The chain employs TRBV6-5 and TRBJ2-3, with a tentative D call TRBD2 (7 bases). The sequenced material came from peripheral blood. This TCR came from an older man with active or convalescent COVID-19. The CDR3 DNA sequence: TGTGCCAGCAGTTACTCGGCGGGGGCGAGAGATACGCAGTATTTT. It is translated as CASSYSAGARDTQYF.